This T cell receptor (beta chain) stems from a study of blood T cell repertoires in COVID-19. Assay: immunoSEQ multiplex PCR; the TCRdb copy retains only in-frame clones and omits some. Of roughly 270,000 clones in the sample, 88% were seen once. CDR1 MNHEY and CDR2 SVGEGT come from the germline V gene. This CDR3 has 15 residues. Losses at the gene ends were 0 bases for V and 10 bases for J; bases not matched to a gene: 5. This TCR was sampled from a man younger than 35 with active or convalescent COVID-19. Sequences were obtained from peripheral blood. This rearrangement joins TRBV6-2 or TRBV6-3 to TRBJ1-4; 10 positions agree with TRBD1. CDR3 sequence: CASSYSLGQGRKLFF. CDR3 nucleotide sequence: TGTGCCAGCAGTTACTCCTTGGGACAGGGGAGAAAACTGTTTTTT.